Listed here is a single TCR beta chain. This entry belongs to a study of shared T cell receptors in the human thymus. The CDR3 is 16 residues long. Germline V gene sequence: CDR1 LNHDA, CDR2 SQIVND (reference sequence). The junction had 11 bases not matched to a gene; V was cut back by 4 bases and J by 4 bases. The table came from immunoSEQ multiplex PCR; TCRdb's copy has only in-frame clones and leaves some out. The data hold about 710,000 clones, with more than 75% observed a single time. The data also belong to a second study, concerning human thymus T cells. As reported in that work: Thymic resections from corrective heart surgery supplied the tissue. Thymic and blood repertoires appeared to show biased V and J gene usage. Related studies found that unrelated individuals share highly overlapping thymic repertoires.

This receptor was identified in a boy under two years old with a congenital heart defect. V usage is TRBV19 and J usage is TRBJ1-2, with 8 bases fitting TRBD1. The source material was thymocytes. CDR3 nucleotide sequence: TGTGCCAGTAGTACAAGAGACAGGGGCACTACCTATGGCTACACCTTC. Its protein is CASSTRDRGTTYGYTF.